Below, one TCR beta chain is given with its context. Its target is not known. Germline V CDR1 and CDR2: MNHEY, SMNVEV (reference sequence). The CDR3 totals 15 residues. V lost 0 bases to trimming and J lost 8 bases, with 16 bases between them. The data are from a study of somatic mutations in cytotoxic T cells in rheumatoid arthritis. The data were produced by immunoSEQ multiplex PCR, yet TCRdb's version contains in-frame clones alone and is incomplete. This table holds about 20,000 clones, over 75% found once. Whole-study findings and limits: Measurement of CD8+ T-cell clonality revealed no significant difference between rheumatoid arthritis patients and age-matched healthy controls.

V and J are TRBV27 and TRBJ1-2; D perhaps matches TRBD1 (5 bases). The sample consisted of CD8+ T cells sorted from blood. The sequence was obtained from an adult with rheumatoid arthritis. CDR3 nucleotide sequence: TGTGCCAGCAGTTTATCCGACAGCTACCTTGGAGGCTACACCTTC. Its translation: CASSLSDSYLGGYTF.